These 15 T cell receptor beta chains were all obtained from the same sample, sequenced in a study of cytomegalovirus exposure and HLA in healthy donors. Primers for the PCR totalled 60 Vbeta and 13 Jbeta. Assay: immunoSEQ multiplex PCR; the TCRdb copy retains only in-frame clones and omits some. Of around 200,000 clones listed, 81% are singletons. Specimen: PBMCs. The origin of the receptors is a man aged 45-65 years in good health and CMV-seronegative.

Notes on this clone: The sample carries other DNA sequences with the same CDR3. V and J are TRBV5-1 and TRBJ2-7, with D perhaps TRBD2 (6 bases). This CDR3 comprises 14 residues. Trimming removed 2 bases from V and 7 bases from J, with 16 bases in between. Germline V gene lookup returns CDR1 SGHRS and CDR2 YFSETQ. The CDR3 here is CASSLEGSGYEQYF. The CDR3 DNA reads TGCGCCAGCAGCTTAGAGGGTAGCGGCTATGAGCAGTACTTC.

Only a few counts were recorded for this clone. The chain recombines TRBV6-5 with TRBJ2-7; 7 positions agree with TRBD1. This CDR3 contains 13 residues. Unmatched junction bases numbered 6, after V lost 5 bases and J lost 5 bases. CDR1 is MNHEY, CDR2 SVGAGI, per germline. The CDR3 region is CASSDRVRNEQYF. The CDR3 DNA sequence: TGTGCCAGCAGTGACAGGGTTCGGAACGAGCAGTACTTC.

The chain employs TRBV10-3 and TRBJ2-3, with 10 nucleotides matching TRBD1. J lost 3 bases, V lost 2 bases, and 5 bases had no gene match. This CDR3 has 16 amino acids. Germline CDR1 is ENHRY and CDR2 is SYGVKD. The CDR3 loop is CAISEGDRGGTDTQYF. CDR3 DNA sequence: TGTGCCATCAGTGAGGGGGACAGGGGCGGAACAGATACGCAGTATTTT.

This chain links TRBV19 with TRBJ2-7, with D possibly matching TRBD1 (6 bases). The V gene's germline CDR1 is LNHDA and CDR2 SQIVND (reference sequence). The CDR3 is 15 residues long. V was cut by 1 base and J by 4 bases, with 14 bases left in between. As DNA, the CDR3 is TGTGCCAGTAGTATAGCAGTAACAGGGTGGTACGAGCAGTACTTC. It is translated as CASSIAVTGWYEQYF.

This clone was seen a single time. The CDR3 DNA reads as TGCAGCGTTGAAACAGGCGCCTATGAAGCTTTCTTT. The encoded protein is CSVETGAYEAFF. The rearrangement uses TRBV29-1 and TRBJ1-1, with D possibly TRBD1 on 5 matching bases. The CDR3 runs 12 residues. Germline CDR1 is SQVTM and CDR2 is ANQGSEA. V was pared by 2 bases and J by 7 bases, with 11 bases between. Using reference TRBV29-1 and TRBJ1-1 for the parts outside the CDR3, the full variable domain is SAVISQKPSRDICQRGTSLTIQCQVDSQVTMMFWYRQQPGQSLTLIATANQGSEATYESGFVIDKFPISRPNLTFSTLTVSNMSPEDSSIYLCSVETGAYEAFFGQGTRLTVV.

This clone has only a few counts. V is TRBV4-3 and J is TRBJ1-5; no firm D call. There are 15 residues in the CDR3. Germline CDR1 and CDR2: LGHNA and YSLEER. V was trimmed by 3 bases and J by 3 bases, leaving 12 bases between them. CDR3 bases: TGCGCCAGCAGCCAGGGGTACGGGAACAATCAGCCCCAGCATTTT. It codes for CASSQGYGNNQPQHF.

The J gene is TRBJ1-2, the V gene TRBV4-1; D uncertain. There are 13 residues in the CDR3. The V gene lost 0 bases and the J gene lost 6 bases, with 8 bases spanning the gap. From germline, CDR1 is MGHRA and CDR2 YSYEKL. The CDR3 coding sequence is TGCGCCAGCAGCCAAGAGAGGAGGCATGGCTACACCTTC. Amino acids: CASSQERRHGYTF.

CDR3 coding DNA: TGTGCCAGCAGCCAGAGCCCGGACAGCTCCTACAATGAGCAGTTCTTC. Translated: CASSQSPDSSYNEQFF. This chain links TRBV5-5 with TRBJ2-1, with D maybe TRBD1 (6 bases). Germline CDR1 and CDR2: SGHKS and YYEKEE (reference sequence). V lost 4 bases and J 0 bases, leaving 14 bases between the germline ends. The CDR3 is made up of 16 amino acids.

This clone was counted between two and nine times. The gene calls are TRBV4-3 and TRBJ2-1, with 8 nucleotides matching TRBD2. J was trimmed by 4 bases and V by 0 bases; bases with no gene match: 5. The V gene's germline CDR1 is LGHNA and CDR2 YSLEER. This CDR3 is built from 16 residues. CDR3: CASSQDGGLGYNEQFF. The CDR3 region has the DNA TGCGCCAGCAGCCAAGATGGGGGACTAGGGTACAATGAGCAGTTCTTC.

The chain has TRBV19 and TRBJ2-3; 7 positions match TRBD1. CDR3 length: 16 amino acids. V lost 3 bases to trimming and J lost 0 bases; unmatched junction nucleotides: 6. Germline CDR1 LNHDA, CDR2 SQIVND (reference sequence). The CDR3 region is CASSMSPDRSTDTQYF. In DNA form, the CDR3 reads TGTGCCAGTAGTATGTCCCCGGACAGGAGCACAGATACGCAGTATTTT.

This sequence joins TRBV4-1 and TRBJ2-6; D is unresolved. This CDR3 has 17 amino acids. Trimming shortened V by 0 bases and J by 0 bases, and 9 bases separated the two germline ends. Germline loops: CDR1 MGHRA, CDR2 YSYEKL. CDR3 bases: TGCGCCAGCAGCCAAGATCGGAGATACTCTGGGGCCAACGTCCTGACTTTC. This translates into CASSQDRRYSGANVLTF.

The genes are TRBV5-4 and TRBJ1-2; D not certain. CDR3 length equals 13 residues. V shed 4 bases and J shed 8 bases, with 15 bases lying between them. Germline CDR1 SGHNT, CDR2 YYREEE (reference sequence). CDR3 loop: CASSPEEVGGYTF. Written as DNA, the CDR3 is TGTGCCAGCAGCCCGGAGGAGGTCGGGGGCTACACCTTC.

J is TRBJ1-5 and V is TRBV18; a weak D match, TRBD1 (5 bases). The V end was cut by 3 bases, the J end by 0 bases, with 12 bases between. The V gene's germline CDR1 is KGHSH and CDR2 LQKENI. The CDR3 length is 16 residues. The DNA for the CDR3 is TGTGCCAGCTCACCGGGAGGGGCTAATAGCAATCAGCCCCAGCATTTT. Its translation: CASSPGGANSNQPQHF.

This chain joins TRBV29-1 and TRBJ1-1; the match to TRBD1 covers 7 bases. V gave up 2 bases and J gave up 0 bases; unmatched junction bases: 6. Germline V lookup: CDR1 SQVTM, CDR2 ANQGSEA. This CDR3 comprises 15 residues. Here the CDR3 reads CSVEWAGGVNTEAFF. The CDR3 nucleotides read TGCAGCGTTGAATGGGCAGGGGGAGTGAACACTGAAGCTTTCTTT.

This chain joins TRBV27 and TRBJ2-5; weak D call: TRBD1 (5 bases). The DNA end is more similar to TRBJ2-7, so the J call may be wrong. This CDR3 region has 15 residues. From germline, CDR1 is MNHEY and CDR2 SMNVEV (reference sequence). The CDR3 DNA sequence: TGTGCCAGCCGACCGACCGCGACAGCATTCTACGAGCAGTACTTC. Translation gives CASRPTATAFYEQYF.